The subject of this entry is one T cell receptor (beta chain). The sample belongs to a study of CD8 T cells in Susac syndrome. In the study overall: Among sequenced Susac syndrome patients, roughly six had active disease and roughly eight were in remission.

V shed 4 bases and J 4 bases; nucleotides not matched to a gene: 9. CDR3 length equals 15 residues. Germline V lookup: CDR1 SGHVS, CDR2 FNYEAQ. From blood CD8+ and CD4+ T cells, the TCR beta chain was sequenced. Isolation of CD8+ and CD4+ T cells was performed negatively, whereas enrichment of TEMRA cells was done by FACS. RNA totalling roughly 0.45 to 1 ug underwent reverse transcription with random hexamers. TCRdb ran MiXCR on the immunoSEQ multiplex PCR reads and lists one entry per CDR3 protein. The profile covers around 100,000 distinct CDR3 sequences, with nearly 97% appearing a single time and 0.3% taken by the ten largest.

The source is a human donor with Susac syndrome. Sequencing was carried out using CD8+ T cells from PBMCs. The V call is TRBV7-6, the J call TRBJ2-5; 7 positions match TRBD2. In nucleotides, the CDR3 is TGTGCCAGCAGCTCAGGACTAGATCGGGTAGAGACCCAGTACTTC. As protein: CASSSGLDRVETQYF.